This T cell receptor (beta chain) comes out of a study of blood T cell repertoires in COVID-19. Study background: Some COVID-19 samples were acute and others convalescent; all came from the United States, Italy and Spain. The analysed material was cDNA or gDNA that came from T cells, B-cell-depleted T cells, or PBMCs.

Trimming took off 4 bases at V and 5 bases at J, with 20 bases between the two ends. The length of the CDR3 is 16 residues. In germline, CDR1 is MNHNS, CDR2 SASEGT. In the authors' methods: Using reference gene primer amplification, nucleated cell counts were estimated. The repertoire was sequenced with immunoSEQ multiplex PCR; TCRdb's copy has only in-frame clones and lacks some. V and J calls plus clone size are reproduced from that table; the DNA served to infer D and trimming. The sample records 130,000 to 150,000 clones, 87% being singletons. Sequencing input: peripheral blood. The TCR sequence derives from a man aged 80 or over with acute or convalescent COVID-19. The chain recombines TRBV6-1 with TRBJ2-5, with D possibly TRBD1 on 5 matching bases. Here the CDR3 DNA reads TGTGCCAGCAGTGGAGACAGACCAGACCAGTGGGAGACCCAGTACTTC. It codes for CASSGDRPDQWETQYF.